A selection of T cell receptor beta chains follows, all from one sample in a study of blood T cell repertoires in COVID-19. The assay was immunoSEQ multiplex PCR, and TCRdb's table has in-frame clones only and misses some. This sample yields under 300,000 clones, of which about nine tenths are seen a single time; 6.2% belongs to the top ten. Input material: peripheral blood. These receptors were collected from a man aged 55 to 70 with acute or convalescent COVID-19. CDR3s include the opening cysteine and the closing phenylalanine or tryptophan. Each record gives: J gene, V gene, clone size, D gene, CDR3 DNA, CDR3 protein. A D gene is named only where the DNA matches it firmly. Not every row has a clone size; where given, it reads once, few, many or a size class.

j_gene: TRBJ2-5
v_gene: TRBV11-2
abundance: .
d_gene: .
CDR3nt: TGTGCCAGCAGCCCCTACTGGACCCAGTACTTC
CDR3aa: CASSPYWTQYF

j_gene: TRBJ2-7
v_gene: TRBV27
abundance: .
d_gene: .
CDR3nt: TGTGCCAGCAGTAACCGGGACTCCCCCGCCGAGCAGTACTTC
CDR3aa: CASSNRDSPAEQYF

j_gene: TRBJ2-7
v_gene: TRBV3-1/TRBV3-2
abundance: once
d_gene: TRBD1
CDR3nt: TGTGCCAGCAGCCAAGACGGACAGGGCTCTCGGGAGCAGTACTTC
CDR3aa: CASSQDGQGSREQYF

j_gene: TRBJ2-3
v_gene: TRBV4-3
abundance: .
d_gene: TRBD2
CDR3nt: TGCGCCAGCAGCCAAGATGATAGTCAGTGGACTAGTAGGTATTTT
CDR3aa: CASSQDDSQWTSRYF

j_gene: TRBJ2-7
v_gene: TRBV6-5
abundance: .
d_gene: TRBD1
CDR3nt: TGTGCCAGCAGGCAAGGGACAGGGGGTGGTGAGCAGTACTTC
CDR3aa: CASRQGTGGGEQYF

j_gene: TRBJ1-1
v_gene: TRBV29-1
abundance: .
d_gene: TRBD1
CDR3nt: TGCAGCTCCTCGACAGGGGGCGTCGCTGAAGCTTTCTTT
CDR3aa: CSSSTGGVAEAFF

j_gene: TRBJ1-4
v_gene: TRBV28
abundance: .
d_gene: .
CDR3nt: TGTGCCAGCAGTTTTCCCCGCGGGGCCCGGGAAAAACTGTTTTTT
CDR3aa: CASSFPRGAREKLFF

j_gene: TRBJ2-7
v_gene: TRBV10-3
abundance: .
d_gene: TRBD1
CDR3nt: TGTGCCATCAGTGGTTTGGGGACAGGGAGTCACGAGCAGTACTTC
CDR3aa: CAISGLGTGSHEQYF

j_gene: TRBJ2-3
v_gene: TRBV15
abundance: .
d_gene: .
CDR3nt: TGTGCCACCAGCAGGTGGAGTGCTAGCACAGATACGCAGTATTTT
CDR3aa: CATSRWSASTDTQYF

j_gene: TRBJ1-2
v_gene: TRBV5-1
abundance: .
d_gene: .
CDR3nt: TGCGCCAGCAGCTCGGACATCCTAAGTTATGGCTACACCTTC
CDR3aa: CASSSDILSYGYTF

j_gene: TRBJ2-1
v_gene: TRBV5-1
abundance: .
d_gene: TRBD1
CDR3nt: TGCGCCAGCAGCTTGTACGGGACAGGGCTAGGCAATGAGCAGTTCTTC
CDR3aa: CASSLYGTGLGNEQFF

j_gene: TRBJ1-5
v_gene: TRBV7-2
abundance: .
d_gene: .
CDR3nt: TGTGCCAGCAGCTTAGACTCGAATCAGCCCCAGCATTTT
CDR3aa: CASSLDSNQPQHF

j_gene: TRBJ1-6
v_gene: TRBV7-9
abundance: .
d_gene: .
CDR3nt: TGTGCCAGCAGCTTAGATTCGGCAGGGAACTCACCCCTCCACTTT
CDR3aa: CASSLDSAGNSPLHF

j_gene: TRBJ1-4
v_gene: TRBV28
abundance: .
d_gene: TRBD1
CDR3nt: TGTGCCAGCAGTTTAGCGGGGACAGGGAATATCGAAAAACTGTTTTTT
CDR3aa: CASSLAGTGNIEKLFF

j_gene: TRBJ1-1
v_gene: TRBV24-1
abundance: .
d_gene: TRBD1
CDR3nt: TGTGCCACCAGTGATACCGGGACAGGGGACACTGAAGCTTTCTTT
CDR3aa: CATSDTGTGDTEAFF

j_gene: TRBJ2-5
v_gene: TRBV19
abundance: .
d_gene: .
CDR3nt: TGTGCCAGTAGTTCCTGGCCCCAAGAGACCCAGTACTTC
CDR3aa: CASSSWPQETQYF

j_gene: TRBJ1-1
v_gene: TRBV7-8
abundance: .
d_gene: .
CDR3nt: TGTGCCAGCAGCCCTAGGCCCACTGAAGCTTTCTTT
CDR3aa: CASSPRPTEAFF

j_gene: TRBJ2-5
v_gene: TRBV10-2
abundance: .
d_gene: .
CDR3nt: TGCGCCAGCAGTGATCTACTAGCTCGGGAGACCCAGTACTTC
CDR3aa: CASSDLLARETQYF

j_gene: TRBJ2-6
v_gene: TRBV7-9
abundance: .
d_gene: TRBD1
CDR3nt: TGTGCCAGCAGCTCGGGACAGGAGGTCTCTGGGGCCAACGTCCTGACTTTC
CDR3aa: CASSSGQEVSGANVLTF

j_gene: TRBJ1-4
v_gene: TRBV27
abundance: .
d_gene: .
CDR3nt: TGTGCCAGCAGTTTATTTAGACTCGGAGGGAATGAAAAACTGTTTTTT
CDR3aa: CASSLFRLGGNEKLFF

j_gene: TRBJ1-2
v_gene: TRBV29-1
abundance: .
d_gene: TRBD1
CDR3nt: TGCAGCGACCGGGACAGAGCCTATGGCTACACCTTC
CDR3aa: CSDRDRAYGYTF

j_gene: TRBJ2-7
v_gene: TRBV25-1
abundance: .
d_gene: .
CDR3nt: TGTGCCAGCAAAGGCGGGTCGTACGAGCAGTACTTC
CDR3aa: CASKGGSYEQYF

j_gene: TRBJ1-6
v_gene: TRBV9
abundance: .
d_gene: .
CDR3nt: TGTGCCAGCAGCCCGCGTAATTTGGATTCACCCCTCCACTTT
CDR3aa: CASSPRNLDSPLHF